This TCR beta chain is from a study of blood T cell repertoires in COVID-19. How the authors handled the data: Reference gene primer amplification gave estimated nucleated cell counts. The method was immunoSEQ multiplex PCR; TCRdb's version includes in-frame clones alone and lacks a portion of them. That table gives V, J and clone size, and the DNA gave D and trimming. The data contain over 100,000 clones, around 90% of them seen just once; the ten biggest clones take up approximately 5%. The CDR3 is 20 residues long. CDR1 is LGHNA and CDR2 is YNFKEQ in the germline V gene. Deletions cut 1 base from V and 1 base from J, with 23 bases between. Only one count was recorded for this clone.

The chain employs TRBV4-2 and TRBJ1-5; D perhaps matches TRBD1 (6 bases). The sequencing input was peripheral blood. This TCR was sampled from a woman between 50 and 59 years old with COVID-19, enrolled during active disease. The CDR3 spells CASSQATQRRGAESNQPQHF. Here the CDR3 DNA reads TGTGCCAGCAGCCAAGCCACTCAAAGGCGGGGGGCCGAAAGCAATCAGCCCCAGCATTTT.